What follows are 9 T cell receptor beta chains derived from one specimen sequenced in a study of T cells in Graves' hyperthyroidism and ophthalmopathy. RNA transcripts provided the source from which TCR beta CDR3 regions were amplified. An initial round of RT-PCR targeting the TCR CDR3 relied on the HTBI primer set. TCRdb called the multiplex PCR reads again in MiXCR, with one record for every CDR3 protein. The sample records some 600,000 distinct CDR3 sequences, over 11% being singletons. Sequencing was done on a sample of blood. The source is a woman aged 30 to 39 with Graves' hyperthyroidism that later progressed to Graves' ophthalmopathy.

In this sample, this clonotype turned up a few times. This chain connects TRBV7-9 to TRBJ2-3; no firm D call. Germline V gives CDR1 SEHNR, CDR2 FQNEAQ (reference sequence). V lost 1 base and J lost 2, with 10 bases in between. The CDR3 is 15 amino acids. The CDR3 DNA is TGTGCCAGCAGCTTAGGCTGGGCGGCCACAGATACGCAGTATTTT. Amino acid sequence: CASSLGWAATDTQYF. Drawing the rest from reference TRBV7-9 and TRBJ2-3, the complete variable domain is DTGVSQNPRHKITKRGQNVTFRCDPISEHNRLYWYRQTLGQGPEFLTYFQNEAQLEKSRLLSDRFSAERPKGSFSTLEIQRTEQGDSAMYLCASSLGWAATDTQYFGPGTRLTVL.

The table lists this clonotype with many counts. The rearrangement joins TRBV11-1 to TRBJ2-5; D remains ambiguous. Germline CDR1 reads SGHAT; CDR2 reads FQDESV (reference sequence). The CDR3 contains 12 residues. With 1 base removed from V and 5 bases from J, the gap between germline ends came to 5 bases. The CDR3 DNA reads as TGTGCCAGCAGCTTAGTTATGGAGACCCAGTACTTC. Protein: CASSLVMETQYF.

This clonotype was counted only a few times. The CDR3 loop reads CSGQGDTGELFF. CDR3 coding DNA: TGCAGTGGACAAGGGGATACCGGGGAGCTGTTTTTT. The chain couples TRBV20-1 to TRBJ2-2, with a weak D call TRBD1 (5 bases). Trimming took 7 bases from V and 5 from J, leaving 11 bases between them. Germline-derived CDR1 and CDR2 are DFQATT and SNEGSKA (reference sequence). The CDR3 contains 12 residues.

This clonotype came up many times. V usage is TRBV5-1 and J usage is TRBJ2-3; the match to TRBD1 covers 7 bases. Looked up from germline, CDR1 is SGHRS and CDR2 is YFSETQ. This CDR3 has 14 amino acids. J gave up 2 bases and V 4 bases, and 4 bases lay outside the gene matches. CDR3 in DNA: TGCGCCAGCAGCAAGGGACAGTTCACAGATACGCAGTATTTT. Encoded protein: CASSKGQFTDTQYF. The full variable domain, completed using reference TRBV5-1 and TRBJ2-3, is KAGVTQTPRYLIKTRGQQVTLSCSPISGHRSVSWYQQTPGQGLQFLFEYFSETQRNKGNFPGRFSGRQFSNSRSEMNVSTLELGDSALYLCASSKGQFTDTQYFGPGTRLTVL.

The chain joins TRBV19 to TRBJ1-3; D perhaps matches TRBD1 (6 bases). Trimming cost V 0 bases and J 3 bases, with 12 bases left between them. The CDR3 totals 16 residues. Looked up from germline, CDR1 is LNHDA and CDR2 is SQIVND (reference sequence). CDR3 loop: CASSIDPYRVGNTIYF. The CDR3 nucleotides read TGTGCCAGTAGTATAGATCCTTACAGGGTTGGAAACACCATATATTTT.

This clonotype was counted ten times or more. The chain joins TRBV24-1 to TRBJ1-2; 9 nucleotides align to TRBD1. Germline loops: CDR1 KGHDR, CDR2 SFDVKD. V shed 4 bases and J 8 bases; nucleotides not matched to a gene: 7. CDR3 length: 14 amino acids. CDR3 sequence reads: CATSDPDRGNGYTF. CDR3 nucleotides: TGTGCCACCAGTGACCCGGACAGGGGAAACGGCTACACCTTC.

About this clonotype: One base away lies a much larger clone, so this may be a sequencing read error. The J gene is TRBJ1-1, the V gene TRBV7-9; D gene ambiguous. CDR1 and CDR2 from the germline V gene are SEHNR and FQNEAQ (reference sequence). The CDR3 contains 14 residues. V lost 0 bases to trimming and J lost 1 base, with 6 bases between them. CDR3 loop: CASSLAVGNTEAFF. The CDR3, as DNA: TGTGCCAGCAGCTTAGCAGTTGGGAACACTGAAGCTTTCTTT.

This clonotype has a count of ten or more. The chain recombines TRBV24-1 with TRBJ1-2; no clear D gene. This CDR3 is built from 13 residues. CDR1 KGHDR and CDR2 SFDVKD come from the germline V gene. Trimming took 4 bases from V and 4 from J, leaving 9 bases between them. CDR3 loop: CATSDRGSYGYTF. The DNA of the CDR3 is TGTGCCACCAGTGACAGAGGGAGCTATGGCTACACCTTC.

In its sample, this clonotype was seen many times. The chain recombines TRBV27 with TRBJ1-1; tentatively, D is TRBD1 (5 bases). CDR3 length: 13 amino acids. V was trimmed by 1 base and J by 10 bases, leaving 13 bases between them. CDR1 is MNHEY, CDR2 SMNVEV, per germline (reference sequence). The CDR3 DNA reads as TGTGCCAGCAGTTTATTACTCACGGGGGTAGCTTTCTTT. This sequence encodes CASSLLLTGVAFF.